The following is a T cell receptor beta chain sequence with its context. Its antigen is not known. CD4+ and CD8+ T cells were sorted from PBMCs stained for CD3, CD4 and CD8. The sample comes from a study of CD8+ T cells in alopecia areata. Study-level points and caveats: Sequencing of scalp tissue also captures the resident alphabeta T cells of normal skin. Whereas mice showed it more clearly, TCR sharing across patients was murkier, possibly because of HLA. Alopecia totalis/universalis scalp especially showed more expanded CD8+ clones than normal scalp.

Extraction and reverse transcription of RNA yielded cDNA as the sequencing template. The data were produced by immunoSEQ multiplex PCR, yet TCRdb's version contains in-frame clones alone and is incomplete. The data contain roughly 200,000 clones, 56% of them singletons. With 6 bases clipped from V and 7 bases from J, the junction kept 10 bases outside the gene matches. The CDR3 runs 13 residues. In germline, CDR1 is SQVTM, CDR2 ANQGSEA. This chain connects TRBV29-1 to TRBJ2-3; 7 bases agree with TRBD1. The sequence was obtained from a human donor in good health. The sample comprised CD8+ T cells sorted from blood. Here the CDR3 DNA reads TGCAGCGTCTCAGACAGGGTAGAAAATACGCAGTATTTT. It yields the protein CSVSDRVENTQYF.